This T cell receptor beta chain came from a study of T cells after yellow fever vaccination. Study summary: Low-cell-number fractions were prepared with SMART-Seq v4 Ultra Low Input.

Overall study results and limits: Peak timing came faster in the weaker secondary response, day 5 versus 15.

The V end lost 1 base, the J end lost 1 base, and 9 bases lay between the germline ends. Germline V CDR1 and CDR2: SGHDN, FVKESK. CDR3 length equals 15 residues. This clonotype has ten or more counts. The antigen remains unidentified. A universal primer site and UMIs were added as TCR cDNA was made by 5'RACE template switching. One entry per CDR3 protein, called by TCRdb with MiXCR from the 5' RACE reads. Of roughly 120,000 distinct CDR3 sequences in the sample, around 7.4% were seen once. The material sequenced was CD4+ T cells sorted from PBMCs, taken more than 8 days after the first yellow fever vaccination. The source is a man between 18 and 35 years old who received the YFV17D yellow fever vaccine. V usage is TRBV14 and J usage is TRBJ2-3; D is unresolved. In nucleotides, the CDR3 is TGTGCCAGCAGCCAAGGAACGGGCCGCACAGATACGCAGTATTTT. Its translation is CASSQGTGRTDTQYF.